The 14 T cell receptor beta chains presented below share a single source sample, sequenced in a study of T cell changes during pregnancy in multiple sclerosis. Repertoires were generated with immunoSEQ multiplex PCR, while TCRdb's copy carries only in-frame clones and drops some. The repertoire has some 80,000 clones, about 90% of them found once; the top ten carry over 1.3%. This material consisted of peripheral blood, taken before pregnancy. Receptors were obtained from a female donor with multiple sclerosis, enrolled in a pregnancy study.

This chain uses TRBV18 with TRBJ2-3; 15 nucleotides agree with TRBD2. The CDR3 is 18 amino acids. CDR1 and CDR2 (germline): KGHSH, LQKENI. With 0 bases clipped from V and 2 bases from J, the junction kept 3 bases outside the gene matches. CDR3 amino acids: CASSPPGLAGGNTDTQYF. Written as DNA, the CDR3 is TGTGCCAGCTCACCACCGGGACTAGCGGGGGGTAACACAGATACGCAGTATTTT.

The CDR3 DNA is TGTGCCACCAGCAGAGATGCAGGGGTCGCCTACGAGCAGTACTTC. Protein: CATSRDAGVAYEQYF. The chain couples TRBV15 to TRBJ2-7; the D gene is possibly TRBD1 (6 bases). The CDR3 extends over 15 amino acids. Germline lookup yields CDR1 LNHNV and CDR2 YYDKDF (reference sequence). Trimming pared 0 bases from V and 2 bases from J, leaving 11 bases between.

The chain has TRBV19 and TRBJ1-2, with D uncertain. Germline values: CDR1 LNHDA, CDR2 SQIVND (reference sequence). The CDR3 is 15 amino acids. With 6 bases removed from V and 4 bases from J, the gap between germline ends came to 18 bases. The CDR3 coding sequence is TGTGCCAGTAGCCTTTTTGGGCAAGCTGCCTATGGCTACACCTTC. This codes for CASSLFGQAAYGYTF.

The chain uses TRBV2 and TRBJ1-5; D gene ambiguous. Germline-derived CDR1 and CDR2 are SNHLY and FYNNEI. With 4 bases removed from V and 0 bases from J, the gap between germline ends came to 10 bases. CDR3 length equals 15 residues. The CDR3 protein is CASSGTAYSNQPQHF. The CDR3, as DNA: TGTGCCAGCAGTGGCACTGCCTATAGCAATCAGCCCCAGCATTTT.

The chain couples TRBV9 to TRBJ2-5; 13 positions match TRBD2. The CDR3 loop spans 16 amino acids. The V and J ends lost 2 bases and 3 bases, in that order; junction bases with no gene match: 4. CDR1 SGDLS and CDR2 YYNGEE come from the germline V gene. The CDR3 protein is CASSVGTSGTKETQYF. DNA of the CDR3: TGTGCCAGCAGCGTCGGGACTAGCGGGACAAAAGAGACCCAGTACTTC.

V usage is TRBV6-6 and J usage is TRBJ2-7; D might be TRBD2 (7 bases). V was pared by 7 bases and J by 4 bases, with 17 bases between. The CDR3 contains 14 residues. Germline V lookup: CDR1 MNHNY, CDR2 SVGAGI (reference sequence). The DNA for the CDR3 is TGTGCCAGCATTCTGGGGAGGGGGTATTACGAGCAGTACTTC. As protein: CASILGRGYYEQYF.

This rearrangement joins TRBV14 to TRBJ2-2, with D maybe TRBD1 (5 bases). Trimming pared 3 bases from V and 6 bases from J, leaving 8 bases between. CDR3 size: 13 residues. Germline V CDR1 and CDR2: SGHDN, FVKESK. CDR3 in DNA: TGTGCCAGCAGCCACAGGGTCCCCGGGGAGCTGTTTTTT. Encoded protein: CASSHRVPGELFF.

This clone was detected a few times. The rearrangement joins TRBV7-8 to TRBJ2-7; tentative D call: TRBD2 (6 bases). Germline loops: CDR1 SGHVS, CDR2 FQNEAQ. The CDR3 covers 12 residues. The V end was cut by 4 bases, the J end by 3 bases, with 7 bases between. CDR3 DNA: TGTGCCAGCAGCTGGGGGGACTACGAGCAGTACTTC. It codes for CASSWGDYEQYF.

DNA for the CDR3: TGTGCCTGGGGGGCCGGGACTGCCGAAAAACTGTTTTTT. It encodes CAWGAGTAEKLFF. V gene TRBV30 combines with J gene TRBJ1-4; D is perhaps TRBD1 (5 bases). The CDR3 consists of 13 residues. Germline CDR1 GTSNPN, CDR2 SVGIG (reference sequence). Trimming left V 5 bases short and J 8 bases short, with 15 bases between.

In DNA, the CDR3 is TGTGCCAGCAGCCAAGGCGTAGGGGGCACCTATACGCAGTATTTT. It yields the protein CASSQGVGGTYTQYF. The rearrangement uses TRBV14 and TRBJ2-3; 7 bases agree with TRBD1. Germline CDR1 is SGHDN and CDR2 is FVKESK. The junction had 8 bases not matched to a gene; V was cut back by 1 base and J by 7 bases. The CDR3 runs 15 residues. Full variable domain (rest looked up from reference TRBV14 and TRBJ2-3): EAGVTQFPSHSVIEKGQTVTLRCDPISGHDNLYWYRRVMGKEIKFLLHFVKESKQDESGMPNNRFLAERTGGTYSTLKVQPAELEDSGVYFCASSQGVGGTYTQYFGPGTRLTVL.

The V gene is TRBV5-6, the J gene TRBJ2-7; no clear D gene. Trimming pared 3 bases from V and 1 base from J, leaving 8 bases between. From germline, CDR1 is SGHDT and CDR2 YYEEEE. This CDR3 contains 13 residues. CDR3 region: CASSSTRSYEQYF. In DNA, the CDR3 is TGTGCCAGCAGCTCGACACGATCCTACGAGCAGTACTTC. Full variable domain (remainder filled in from reference TRBV5-6 and TRBJ2-7): DAGVTQSPTHLIKTRGQQVTLRCSPKSGHDTVSWYQQALGQGPQFIFQYYEEEERQRGNFPDRFSGHQFPNYSSELNVNALLLGDSALYLCASSSTRSYEQYFGPGTRLTVT.

V usage is TRBV19 and J usage is TRBJ1-4, with D unresolved. The V end lost 0 bases, the J end lost 5 bases, and 19 bases lay between the germline ends. Germline CDR1 and CDR2: LNHDA and SQIVND (reference sequence). The CDR3 totals 18 residues. This chain's CDR3 is CASSIDTGGNNWNEKLFF. The CDR3 DNA reads TGTGCCAGTAGTATAGATACGGGCGGGAACAACTGGAATGAAAAACTGTTTTTT.

V gene TRBV6-4 combines with J gene TRBJ1-2; D gene unclear. The germline gives CDR1 MRHNA, CDR2 SNTAGT. Trimming shortened V by 5 bases and J by 1 base, and 8 bases separated the two germline ends. This CDR3 has 13 amino acids. The CDR3 DNA reads as TGTGCCAGCAGTCCGGGAGGTAACTATGGCTACACCTTC. It codes for CASSPGGNYGYTF.

V gene TRBV15 combines with J gene TRBJ1-1; tentatively, D is TRBD1 (5 bases). Germline assignment: CDR1 LNHNV and CDR2 YYDKDF (reference sequence). The CDR3 length is 16 residues. V was trimmed by 0 bases and J by 3 bases, leaving 14 bases between them. The CDR3 sequence: CATSRDRGFPDTEAFF. DNA of the CDR3: TGTGCCACCAGCAGAGATCGGGGGTTCCCTGACACTGAAGCTTTCTTT.